This T cell receptor (beta chain) was recovered during a study of cytomegalovirus exposure and HLA in healthy donors. Regarding the study as a whole: Later work found most CMV-associated TCR beta chains apparently HLA-restricted. In an earlier analysis, about 87% or about 30%: the productive usage of most TCR beta V segments. DRB1 showed the most TCR associations and HLA-C the fewest in a later analysis, as rates varied by HLA locus. V- and J-gene trimming of TCR beta was linked (in a later analysis) to a missense DCLRE1C variant.

Use of 60 Vbeta and 13 Jbeta primers characterized the PCR. Some clones are missing from TCRdb's copy, which holds only in-frame ones; the method was immunoSEQ multiplex PCR. The data hold 130,000 to 150,000 clones, with about three quarters observed a single time. Points on this clone: No antigen is known for it.

The sequenced sample consisted of PBMCs. The receptor was isolated from a woman aged 35 to 49 in good health and CMV-seronegative.

CDR3 loop: CASSRQDRGRTDTQYF. The DNA for the CDR3 is TGTGCCAGCAGCAGACAGGACAGGGGGCGCACAGATACGCAGTATTTT. The rearrangement joins TRBV7-9 to TRBJ2-3, with 11 bases matching TRBD1. Germline V gene lookup returns CDR1 SEHNR and CDR2 FQNEAQ (reference sequence). The CDR3 is 16 residues long. The V segment lost 5 bases and the J segment 1 base; nucleotides outside the gene matches: 5.